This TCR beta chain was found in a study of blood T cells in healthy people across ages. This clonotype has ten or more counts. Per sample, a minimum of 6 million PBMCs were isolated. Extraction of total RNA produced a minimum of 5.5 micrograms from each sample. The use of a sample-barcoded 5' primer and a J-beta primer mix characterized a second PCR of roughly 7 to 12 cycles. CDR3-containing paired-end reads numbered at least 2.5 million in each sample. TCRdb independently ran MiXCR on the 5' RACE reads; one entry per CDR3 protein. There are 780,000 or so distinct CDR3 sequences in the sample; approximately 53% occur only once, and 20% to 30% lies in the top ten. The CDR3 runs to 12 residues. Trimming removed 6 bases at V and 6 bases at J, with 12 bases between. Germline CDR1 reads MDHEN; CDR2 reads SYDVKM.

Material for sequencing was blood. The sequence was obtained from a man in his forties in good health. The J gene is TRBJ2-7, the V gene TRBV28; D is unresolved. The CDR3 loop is CASSFGGGEQYF. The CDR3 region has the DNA TGTGCCAGCAGCTTCGGTGGTGGCGAGCAGTACTTC.